The 11 T cell receptor beta chains in this list originate from one sample, sequenced in a study of T cells in Graves' hyperthyroidism and ophthalmopathy. RNA transcripts provided the source from which TCR beta CDR3 regions were amplified. First-round RT-PCR with HTBI primers amplified the TCR CDR3 region. MiXCR, run by TCRdb on the multiplex PCR reads, gives a single entry per CDR3 protein. The sample has about 840,000 distinct CDR3 sequences, 38% seen once. Material: blood. Receptors originate from a young man with Graves' hyperthyroidism.

This clonotype has a count of ten or more. The rearrangement uses TRBV15 and TRBJ2-6, with TRBD1 as a possible D gene (6 bases). Trimming cost V 5 bases and J 1 base, with 12 bases left between them. Germline CDR1 is LNHNV and CDR2 is YYDKDF (reference sequence). The CDR3 runs to 16 residues. The CDR3 loop reads CATSDYRASGANVLTF. CDR3 nucleotides: TGTGCCACCAGCGATTACAGGGCTTCTGGGGCCAACGTCCTGACTTTC.

The chain couples TRBV25-1 to TRBJ2-6; 8 positions agree with TRBD1. The V gene's germline CDR1 is MGHDK and CDR2 SYGVNS. V shed 8 bases and J 4 bases; nucleotides not matched to a gene: 10. The CDR3 has 16 amino acids. The CDR3 DNA reads as TGTGCCAGCGACCGGACAGGGTCAACCGGGGCCAACGTCCTGACTTTC. As protein: CASDRTGSTGANVLTF.

Worth noting for this clonotype: Since a much larger clone is just one base distant, this may be a read error. J is TRBJ2-5 and V is TRBV10-3; D unresolved. The CDR3 is 13 amino acids. The V and J ends lost 10 bases and 4 bases respectively, with 16 bases between them. Germline V gene sequence: CDR1 ENHRY, CDR2 SYGVKD. Here the CDR3 DNA reads TGTGCCACCAGCAGTAGGGTAGGAGAGACCCAGTACTTC. As protein: CATSSRVGETQYF.

The V call is TRBV11-2, the J call TRBJ1-1; D is unclear. The CDR3 sequence is 13 residues long. Germline V gene lookup returns CDR1 SGHAT and CDR2 FQNNGV. Trimming shortened V by 10 bases and J by 1 base, and 13 bases separated the two germline ends. The CDR3 here is CATKQRWNTEAFF. The CDR3 DNA follows: TGTGCCACGAAACAGCGATGGAACACTGAAGCTTTCTTT. The variable domain in full, completed from reference TRBV11-2 and TRBJ1-1, reads EAGVAQSPRYKIIEKRQSVAFWCNPISGHATLYWYQQILGQGPKLLIQFQNNGVVDDSQLPKDRFSAERLKGVDSTLKIQPAKLEDSAVYLCATKQRWNTEAFFGQGTRLTVV.

This clonotype was seen only a few times. One end of the junction is discordant with germline, which a read error may explain. This chain uses TRBV6-5 with TRBJ1-1; D gene uncertain. The CDR3 totals 12 residues. The germline V gene encodes CDR1 MNHEY and CDR2 SVGAGI. The CDR3 sequence: CASSNSNTEAFF. The CDR3 region has the DNA TGTGCCAGCAGTAACTCGAACACTGAAGCTTTCTTT.

CDR3 nucleotides: TGTGCCATCAGTGGAAGACGGACATACGAGCAGTACTTC. It is translated as CAISGRRTYEQYF. This chain links TRBV10-3 with TRBJ2-7; D possibly corresponds to TRBD1 (5 bases). The CDR3 runs 13 residues. Germline assignment: CDR1 ENHRY and CDR2 SYGVKD. V was cut by 4 bases and J by 4 bases, with 11 bases left in between.

There are a few counts of this clonotype. The V gene is TRBV5-4, the J gene TRBJ2-5; D possibly corresponds to TRBD1 (6 bases). This CDR3 comprises 15 residues. The germline V gene has CDR1 SGHNT and CDR2 YYREEE (reference sequence). The V end lost 2 bases, the J end lost 1 base, and 12 bases lay between the germline ends. In nucleotides, the CDR3 is TGTGCCAGCAGCTTCCACAGGGTTGGCCAAGAGACCCAGTACTTC. Its translation: CASSFHRVGQETQYF. The full variable domain, rest sourced from reference TRBV5-4 and TRBJ2-5, is ETGVTQSPTHLIKTRGQQVTLRCSSQSGHNTVSWYQQALGQGPQFIFQYYREEENGRGNFPPRFSGLQFPNYSSELNVNALELDDSALYLCASSFHRVGQETQYFGPGTRLLVL.

This clonotype was counted between two and nine times. The chain recombines TRBV6-2 or TRBV6-3 with TRBJ1-6; D is uncertain. V was cut by 6 bases and J by 5 bases, with 11 bases left in between. Germline V gene sequence: CDR1 MNHEY, CDR2 SVGEGT. This CDR3 region has 14 residues. The CDR3 sequence is CASSYISDNSPLHF. Here the CDR3 DNA reads TGTGCCAGCAGCTACATCTCTGATAATTCACCCCTCCACTTT.

This clonotype was detected only a few times. The gene calls are TRBV6-6 and TRBJ2-7; TRBD1 or TRBD2 may be the D gene (5 bases each). The CDR3 runs to 13 residues. V gave up 5 bases and J gave up 2 bases, with 10 bases separating them. The germline CDR1 and CDR2 sequences are MNHNY and SVGAGI (reference sequence). The CDR3 here is CASSDRDPYEQYF. The CDR3, as DNA: TGTGCCAGCAGTGACCGGGACCCCTACGAGCAGTACTTC.

Note on this clonotype: One end of the junction fails to match germline, which may point to a read error. The rearrangement joins TRBV7-9 to TRBJ2-6; TRBD1 might be the D (6 bases). This CDR3 has 14 amino acids. Germline CDR1 is SEHNR and CDR2 is FQNEAQ (reference sequence). This chain's CDR3 is CASSLGAGAYVLTF. The CDR3 coding sequence is TGCGCCAGCAGCCTGGGGGCAGGGGCCTACGTCCTGACTTTC.

V is TRBV7-2 and J is TRBJ1-5, with 7 bases identical to TRBD1. The CDR3 is made up of 14 amino acids. V was clipped by 3 bases and J by 5 bases; unmatched bases: 4. The germline gives CDR1 SGHTA, CDR2 FQGNSA. The CDR3 region has the DNA TGTGCCAGCAGCTTGGTAGGGGGCTATCAGCCCCAGCATTTT. Residues: CASSLVGGYQPQHF.